The clone carrying this T cell receptor beta chain has only a few counts. Its antigen is as yet unknown. A quantitative 5'-RACE method, one with molecular barcodes, was used to make TCR beta libraries. Via MiXCR, TCRdb re-called the 5' RACE reads, giving one row per CDR3 protein. In the table there are approximately 440,000 distinct CDR3 sequences, 17% of which are singletons. This record belongs to a study of CD8 T cells in ankylosing spondylitis. The germline gives CDR1 KGHSH, CDR2 LQKENI. Trimming cost V 4 bases and J 4 bases, with 10 bases left between them. The CDR3 has 13 residues. Study-wide points: Some of the motif variants had earlier been found in reactive arthritis patients' fluid and blood. The study looked at matched synovial fluid samples from ankylosing spondylitis patients. Disease-linked clones were reported to be significantly enriched there. Disease-linked clones, CD8+, were relatively rare in peripheral blood. A motif of eight or nine highly homologous TCR beta variants was seen as apparently characteristic of ankylosing spondylitis blood.

This sequence joins TRBV18 and TRBJ2-5; a possible D gene is TRBD2 (5 bases). This receptor was identified in a male donor with ankylosing spondylitis. The sequenced material came from blood, either unsorted or a sorted T cell fraction (not recorded which). CDR3 nucleotides: TGTGCCAGCTCACGGTCGGACTTAGAGACCCAGTACTTC. Translation gives CASSRSDLETQYF.